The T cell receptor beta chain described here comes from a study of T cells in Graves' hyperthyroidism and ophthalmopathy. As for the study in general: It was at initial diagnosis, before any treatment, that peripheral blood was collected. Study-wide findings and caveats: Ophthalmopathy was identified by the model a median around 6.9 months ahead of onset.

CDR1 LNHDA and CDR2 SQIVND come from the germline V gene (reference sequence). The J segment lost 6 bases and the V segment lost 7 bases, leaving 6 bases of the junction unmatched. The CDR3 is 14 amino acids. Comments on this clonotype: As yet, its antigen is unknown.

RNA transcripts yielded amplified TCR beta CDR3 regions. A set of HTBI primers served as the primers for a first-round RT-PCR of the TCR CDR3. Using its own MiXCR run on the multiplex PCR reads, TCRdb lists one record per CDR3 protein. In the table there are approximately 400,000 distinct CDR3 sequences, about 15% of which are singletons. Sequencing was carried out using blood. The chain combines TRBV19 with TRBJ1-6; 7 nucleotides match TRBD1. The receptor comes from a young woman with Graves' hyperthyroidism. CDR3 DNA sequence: TGTGCCAGTACTTGGACAGGATCTAATTCACCCCTCCACTTT. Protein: CASTWTGSNSPLHF.